This T cell receptor beta chain comes out of a study of human T cells and chemical hapten exposure. As for the study in general: Small pooled library volume differences mainly caused per-sample TCR yield variation.

V trimming: 8 bases; J trimming: 1 base; junction bases outside the gene matches: 7. Germline V lookup: CDR1 SEHNR, CDR2 FQNEAQ (reference sequence). The CDR3 has 14 amino acids. This clonotype was observed a handful of times. Time point given: patch test 3, about 24 weeks after DPC sensitization. Sample treatment: therapeutic diphenylcyclopropenone sensitization with weekly scalp DPC. Patients had alopecia, were aged 18 to 70, and were not pregnant. Total RNA was isolated from whole blood that had not been fractionated. TCRdb redid the calling of the RACE reads with MiXCR, one entry per CDR3 protein. The top ten clones hold more than 1.3% of a sample with just over 70,000 distinct CDR3 sequences, roughly 11% of them seen once.

The V and J genes are TRBV7-9 and TRBJ2-5; 7 bases line up with TRBD2. The TCR originated in a woman aged 45-59 years with alopecia areata. Some clones in this sample may be carry-over from other donors' samples. The material was whole blood, obtained in connection with sensitization to the hapten diphenylcyclopropenone (DPC). This chain's CDR3 is CASWGGGIQETQYF. CDR3 DNA sequence: TGTGCCAGCTGGGGCGGGGGAATCCAAGAGACCCAGTACTTC.